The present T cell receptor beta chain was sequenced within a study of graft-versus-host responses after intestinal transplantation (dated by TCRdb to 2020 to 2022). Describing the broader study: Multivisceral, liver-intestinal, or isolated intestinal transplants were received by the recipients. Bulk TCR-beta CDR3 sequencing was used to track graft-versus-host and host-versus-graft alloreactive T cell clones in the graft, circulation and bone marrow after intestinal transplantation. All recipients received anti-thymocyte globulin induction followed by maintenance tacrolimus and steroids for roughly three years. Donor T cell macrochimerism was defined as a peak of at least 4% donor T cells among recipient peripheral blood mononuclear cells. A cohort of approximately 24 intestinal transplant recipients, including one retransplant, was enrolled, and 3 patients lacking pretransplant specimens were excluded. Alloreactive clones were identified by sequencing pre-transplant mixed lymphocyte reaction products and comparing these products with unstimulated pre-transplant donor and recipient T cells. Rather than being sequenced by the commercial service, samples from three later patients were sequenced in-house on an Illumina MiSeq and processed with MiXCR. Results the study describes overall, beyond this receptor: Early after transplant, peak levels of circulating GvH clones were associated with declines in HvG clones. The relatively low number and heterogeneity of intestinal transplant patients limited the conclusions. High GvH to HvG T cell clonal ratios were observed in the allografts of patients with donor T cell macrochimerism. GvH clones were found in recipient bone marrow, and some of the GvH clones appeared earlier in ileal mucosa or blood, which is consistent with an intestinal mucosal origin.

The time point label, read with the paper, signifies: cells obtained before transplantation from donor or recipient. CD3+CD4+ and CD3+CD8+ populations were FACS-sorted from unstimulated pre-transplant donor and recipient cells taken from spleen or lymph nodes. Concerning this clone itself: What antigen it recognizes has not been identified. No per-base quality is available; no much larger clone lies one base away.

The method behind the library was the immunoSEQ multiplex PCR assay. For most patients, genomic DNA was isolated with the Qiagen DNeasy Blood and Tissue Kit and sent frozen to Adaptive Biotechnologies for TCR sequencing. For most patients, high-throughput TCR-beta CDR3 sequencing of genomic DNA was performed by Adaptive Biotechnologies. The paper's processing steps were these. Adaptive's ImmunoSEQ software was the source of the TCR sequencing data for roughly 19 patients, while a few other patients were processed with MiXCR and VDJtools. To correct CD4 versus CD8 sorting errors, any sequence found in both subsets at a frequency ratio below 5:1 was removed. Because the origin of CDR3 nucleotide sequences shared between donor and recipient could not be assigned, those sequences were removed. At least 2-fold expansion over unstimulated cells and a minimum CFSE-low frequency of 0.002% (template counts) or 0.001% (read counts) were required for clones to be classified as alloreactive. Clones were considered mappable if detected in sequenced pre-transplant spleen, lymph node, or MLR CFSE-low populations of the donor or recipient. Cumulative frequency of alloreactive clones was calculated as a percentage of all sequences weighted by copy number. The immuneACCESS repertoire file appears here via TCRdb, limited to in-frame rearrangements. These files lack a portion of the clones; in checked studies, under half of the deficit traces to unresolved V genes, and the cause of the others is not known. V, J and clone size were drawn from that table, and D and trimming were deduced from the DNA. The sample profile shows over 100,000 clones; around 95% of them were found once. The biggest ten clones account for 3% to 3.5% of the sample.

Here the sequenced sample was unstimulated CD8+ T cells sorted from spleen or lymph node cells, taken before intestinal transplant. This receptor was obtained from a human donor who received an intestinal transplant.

The CDR3 loop reads CASSGGGTEAFF. The bases are TGTGCCAGCAGCGGCGGGGGCACTGAAGCTTTCTTT. This sequence uses TRBV9 and TRBJ1-1; D gene: possibly TRBD1, on 5 matching bases. The CDR3 holds 12 amino acids from the cysteine to the phenylalanine. Of all the DNA, just the CDR3 is kept, 36 bases in frame from base 1. The germline V gene yields SGDLS for CDR1 and YYNGEE for CDR2. V is pared back by 3 bases and J by 4 bases, with 7 bases lying between the germline termini.